This TCR beta chain was sequenced for a study of OX40 agonist ivuxolimab in advanced cancers. Sequenced by immunoSEQ multiplex PCR; TCRdb stores in-frame clones only, minus some. The repertoire holds 35,000 to 55,000 clones, with around 94% as singletons. Study-level results: Doses of 0.1 to 3.0 mg/kg were accompanied by clonal expansion of CD4+ and CD8+ blood T cells by week 6. The study found among the lowest clonal expansion in partial responders at 0.1-3.0 mg/kg. Some of the nonresponding patients also showed low levels of normalized T-cell clonal expansion.

Note on this clone: Its target is not known.

The CDR3 spans 15 residues. The germline CDR1 and CDR2 sequences are SGHVS and FNYEAQ. The V gene end was trimmed by 3 bases and the J gene end by 3 bases; junction bases not matched to a gene: 8. Sequencing was performed on CD4+ or CD8+ T cells sorted from blood, taken in a trial of the OX40 agonist ivuxolimab. This receptor was identified in an adult with an advanced solid tumor such as melanoma, head and neck, liver or kidney cancer. This chain uses TRBV7-6 with TRBJ2-7; 7 nucleotides align to TRBD2. The CDR3 DNA reads TGTGCCAGCAGCTTGTGGGACGGGGGGTTCTACGAGCAGTACTTC. It is translated as CASSLWDGGFYEQYF.